Here is one T cell receptor beta chain with its context. Its target is unknown. The sample originates from a study of CD8 T cells in ankylosing spondylitis. Overall study results and limits: Disease-linked clones were reportedly significantly enriched in matched ankylosing spondylitis synovial fluid. Blood of patients with ankylosing spondylitis appeared to be characterized by a TCR beta motif of about eight highly homologous variants. Clones linked to disease, bearing a CD8+ phenotype, were relatively rare in peripheral blood.

Looked up from germline, CDR1 is MDHEN and CDR2 is SYDVKM. The V and J ends lost 1 base and 8 bases, in that order; junction bases with no gene match: 10. The CDR3 is 15 residues long. Quantitative 5'-RACE with molecular barcodes produced the TCR beta libraries. TCRdb re-called the 5' RACE reads with MiXCR, one entry per CDR3 protein. Of about 260,000 distinct CDR3 sequences listed, roughly 20% were seen once; the top ten hold less than 9.5%. The rearrangement uses TRBV28 and TRBJ2-5; 7 bases map to TRBD2. This clonotype originated in a male donor with ankylosing spondylitis or in good health (not recorded which). Sequenced material: blood, either unsorted or a sorted T cell fraction (not recorded which). In nucleotides, the CDR3 is TGTGCCAGCAGTTTATCCAGACTAGCCGTGAATACCCAGTACTTC. This gives the protein CASSLSRLAVNTQYF.